This T cell receptor (beta chain) was identified in a study of blood T cells in healthy people across ages. A second PCR of about 7 to 12 cycles used a sample-barcoded 5' primer and a J-beta primer mix. The authors tagged each cDNA molecule using a template-switch adaptor with 12 random nucleotides. TCRdb recomputed calls from the 5' RACE reads with MiXCR, one row per CDR3 protein. The data hold under 2,000,000 distinct CDR3 sequences, with roughly 52% observed a single time. Isolation recovered at least 6.5 million PBMCs from every sample. This CDR3 contains 13 residues. Regarding the study as a whole: Age showed a roughly linear inverse relationship with TCR beta diversity per million T cells. With unsorted PBMCs, a conclusive comparison of naive versus antigen-experienced cells was not possible.

This clonotype was seen many times. As yet, its antigen is unknown. A junction end diverges from the germline sequence, so it may reflect a read error. The chain combines TRBV12-3 or TRBV12-4 with TRBJ1-2; 8 bases map to TRBD1. This clonotype originated in a woman aged 40 to 50 in good health. The specimen sequenced was blood. CDR3 loop: CASSRDRLYGYTF. Here the CDR3 DNA reads TGCGCCAGCAGTCGGGACAGGCTTTATGGCTACACCTTC.